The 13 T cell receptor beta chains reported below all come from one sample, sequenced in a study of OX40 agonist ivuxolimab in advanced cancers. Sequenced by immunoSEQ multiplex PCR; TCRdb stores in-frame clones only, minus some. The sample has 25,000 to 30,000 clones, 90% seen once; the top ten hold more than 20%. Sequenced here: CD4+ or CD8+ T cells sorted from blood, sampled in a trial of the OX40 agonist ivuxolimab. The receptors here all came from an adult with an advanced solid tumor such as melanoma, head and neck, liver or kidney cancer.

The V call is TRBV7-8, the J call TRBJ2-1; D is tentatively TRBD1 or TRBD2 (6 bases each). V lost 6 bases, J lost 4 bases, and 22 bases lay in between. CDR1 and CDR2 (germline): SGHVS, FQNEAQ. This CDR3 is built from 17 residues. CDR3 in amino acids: CASSLSGWGAGYNEQFF. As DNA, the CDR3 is TGTGCCAGCAGTCTCAGCGGGTGGGGGGCAGGTTACAATGAGCAGTTCTTC.

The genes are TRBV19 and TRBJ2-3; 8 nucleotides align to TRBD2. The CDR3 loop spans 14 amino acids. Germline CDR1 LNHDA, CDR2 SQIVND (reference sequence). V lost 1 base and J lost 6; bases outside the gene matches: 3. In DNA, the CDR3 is TGTGCCAGTAGTATAGTAAGCGGGAGTGATACGCAGTATTTT. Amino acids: CASSIVSGSDTQYF.

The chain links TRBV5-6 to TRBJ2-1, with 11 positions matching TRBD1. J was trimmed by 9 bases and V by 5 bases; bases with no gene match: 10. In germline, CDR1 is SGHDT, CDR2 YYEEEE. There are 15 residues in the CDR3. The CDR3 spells CASRARTGGRGEQFF. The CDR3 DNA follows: TGTGCCAGCAGAGCCAGGACAGGGGGCCGGGGTGAGCAGTTCTTC. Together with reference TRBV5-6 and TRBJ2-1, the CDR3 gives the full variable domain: DAGVTQSPTHLIKTRGQQVTLRCSPKSGHDTVSWYQQALGQGPQFIFQYYEEEERQRGNFPDRFSGHQFPNYSSELNVNALLLGDSALYLCASRARTGGRGEQFFGPGTRLTVL.

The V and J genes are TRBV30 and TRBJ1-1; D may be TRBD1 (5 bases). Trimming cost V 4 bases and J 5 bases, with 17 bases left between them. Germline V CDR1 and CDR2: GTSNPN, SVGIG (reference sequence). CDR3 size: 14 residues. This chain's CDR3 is CAWTPVAGKTEAFF. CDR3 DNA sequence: TGTGCCTGGACCCCCGTGGCAGGGAAAACTGAAGCTTTCTTT. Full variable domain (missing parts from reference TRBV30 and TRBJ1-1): SQTIHQWPATLVQPVGSPLSLECTVEGTSNPNLYWYRQAAGRGLQLLFYSVGIGQISSEVPQNLSASRPQDRQFILSSKKLLLSDSGFYLCAWTPVAGKTEAFFGQGTRLTVV.

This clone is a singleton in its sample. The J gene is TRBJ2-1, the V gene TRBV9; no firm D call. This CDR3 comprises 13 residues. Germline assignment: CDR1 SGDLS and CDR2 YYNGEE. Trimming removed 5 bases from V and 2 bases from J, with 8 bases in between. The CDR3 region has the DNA TGTGCCAGCAGACCTGCTGCCTACAATGAGCAGTTCTTC. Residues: CASRPAAYNEQFF.

The CDR3 region is CASIPQTTIDEQYF. In nucleotides, the CDR3 is TGTGCCAGCATCCCTCAGACGACGATTGACGAGCAGTACTTC. The chain recombines TRBV5-5 with TRBJ2-7; D gene unclear. Germline CDR1 and CDR2: SGHKS and YYEKEE (reference sequence). The CDR3 has 14 amino acids. V lost 6 bases and J lost 5, with 18 bases in between.

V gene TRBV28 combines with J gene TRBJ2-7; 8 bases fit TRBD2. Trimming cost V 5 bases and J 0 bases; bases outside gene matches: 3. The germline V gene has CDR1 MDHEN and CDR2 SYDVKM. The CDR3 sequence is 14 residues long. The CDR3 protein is CASSRAGASYEQYF. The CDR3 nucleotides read TGTGCCAGCAGTAGAGCGGGAGCCTCCTACGAGCAGTACTTC.

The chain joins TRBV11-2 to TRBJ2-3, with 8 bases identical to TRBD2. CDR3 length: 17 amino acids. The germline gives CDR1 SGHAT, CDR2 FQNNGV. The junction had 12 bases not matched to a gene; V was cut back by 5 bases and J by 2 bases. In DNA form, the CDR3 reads TGTGCCAGCAGCCCCCCTAGGGTTAGCGGGAACACAGATACGCAGTATTTT. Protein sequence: CASSPPRVSGNTDTQYF.

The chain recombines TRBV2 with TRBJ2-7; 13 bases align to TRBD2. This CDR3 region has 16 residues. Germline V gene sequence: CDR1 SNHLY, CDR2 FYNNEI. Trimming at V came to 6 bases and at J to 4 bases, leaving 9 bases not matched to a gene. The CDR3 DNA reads TGTGCCAGCAGAAAACGGACTAGCGGGAGTGTTTACGAGCAGTACTTC. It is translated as CASRKRTSGSVYEQYF.

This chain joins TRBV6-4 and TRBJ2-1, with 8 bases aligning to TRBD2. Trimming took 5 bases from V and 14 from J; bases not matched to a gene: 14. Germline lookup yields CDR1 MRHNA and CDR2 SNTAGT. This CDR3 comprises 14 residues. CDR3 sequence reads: CASSPGGDTPAEFF. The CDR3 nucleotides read TGTGCCAGCAGTCCCGGGGGGGACACCCCCGCCGAGTTCTTC.

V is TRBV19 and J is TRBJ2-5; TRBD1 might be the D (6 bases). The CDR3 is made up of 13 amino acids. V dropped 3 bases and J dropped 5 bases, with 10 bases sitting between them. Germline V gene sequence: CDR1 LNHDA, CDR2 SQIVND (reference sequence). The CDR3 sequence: CASSMFGGETQYF. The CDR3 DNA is TGTGCCAGTAGTATGTTTGGGGGCGAGACCCAGTACTTC.

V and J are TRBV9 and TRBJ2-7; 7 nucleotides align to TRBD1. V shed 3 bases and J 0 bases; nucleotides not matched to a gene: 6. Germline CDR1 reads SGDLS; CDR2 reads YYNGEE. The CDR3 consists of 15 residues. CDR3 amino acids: CASSATTGSSYEQYF. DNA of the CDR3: TGTGCCAGCAGCGCTACGACAGGGAGCTCCTACGAGCAGTACTTC.

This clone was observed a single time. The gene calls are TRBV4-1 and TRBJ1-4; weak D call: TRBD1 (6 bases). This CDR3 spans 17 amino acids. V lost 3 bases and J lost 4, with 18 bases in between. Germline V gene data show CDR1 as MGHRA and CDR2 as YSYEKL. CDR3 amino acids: CASSHGGQGLFNEKLFF. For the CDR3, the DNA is TGCGCCAGCAGCCACGGAGGCCAGGGGTTATTTAATGAAAAACTGTTTTTT.